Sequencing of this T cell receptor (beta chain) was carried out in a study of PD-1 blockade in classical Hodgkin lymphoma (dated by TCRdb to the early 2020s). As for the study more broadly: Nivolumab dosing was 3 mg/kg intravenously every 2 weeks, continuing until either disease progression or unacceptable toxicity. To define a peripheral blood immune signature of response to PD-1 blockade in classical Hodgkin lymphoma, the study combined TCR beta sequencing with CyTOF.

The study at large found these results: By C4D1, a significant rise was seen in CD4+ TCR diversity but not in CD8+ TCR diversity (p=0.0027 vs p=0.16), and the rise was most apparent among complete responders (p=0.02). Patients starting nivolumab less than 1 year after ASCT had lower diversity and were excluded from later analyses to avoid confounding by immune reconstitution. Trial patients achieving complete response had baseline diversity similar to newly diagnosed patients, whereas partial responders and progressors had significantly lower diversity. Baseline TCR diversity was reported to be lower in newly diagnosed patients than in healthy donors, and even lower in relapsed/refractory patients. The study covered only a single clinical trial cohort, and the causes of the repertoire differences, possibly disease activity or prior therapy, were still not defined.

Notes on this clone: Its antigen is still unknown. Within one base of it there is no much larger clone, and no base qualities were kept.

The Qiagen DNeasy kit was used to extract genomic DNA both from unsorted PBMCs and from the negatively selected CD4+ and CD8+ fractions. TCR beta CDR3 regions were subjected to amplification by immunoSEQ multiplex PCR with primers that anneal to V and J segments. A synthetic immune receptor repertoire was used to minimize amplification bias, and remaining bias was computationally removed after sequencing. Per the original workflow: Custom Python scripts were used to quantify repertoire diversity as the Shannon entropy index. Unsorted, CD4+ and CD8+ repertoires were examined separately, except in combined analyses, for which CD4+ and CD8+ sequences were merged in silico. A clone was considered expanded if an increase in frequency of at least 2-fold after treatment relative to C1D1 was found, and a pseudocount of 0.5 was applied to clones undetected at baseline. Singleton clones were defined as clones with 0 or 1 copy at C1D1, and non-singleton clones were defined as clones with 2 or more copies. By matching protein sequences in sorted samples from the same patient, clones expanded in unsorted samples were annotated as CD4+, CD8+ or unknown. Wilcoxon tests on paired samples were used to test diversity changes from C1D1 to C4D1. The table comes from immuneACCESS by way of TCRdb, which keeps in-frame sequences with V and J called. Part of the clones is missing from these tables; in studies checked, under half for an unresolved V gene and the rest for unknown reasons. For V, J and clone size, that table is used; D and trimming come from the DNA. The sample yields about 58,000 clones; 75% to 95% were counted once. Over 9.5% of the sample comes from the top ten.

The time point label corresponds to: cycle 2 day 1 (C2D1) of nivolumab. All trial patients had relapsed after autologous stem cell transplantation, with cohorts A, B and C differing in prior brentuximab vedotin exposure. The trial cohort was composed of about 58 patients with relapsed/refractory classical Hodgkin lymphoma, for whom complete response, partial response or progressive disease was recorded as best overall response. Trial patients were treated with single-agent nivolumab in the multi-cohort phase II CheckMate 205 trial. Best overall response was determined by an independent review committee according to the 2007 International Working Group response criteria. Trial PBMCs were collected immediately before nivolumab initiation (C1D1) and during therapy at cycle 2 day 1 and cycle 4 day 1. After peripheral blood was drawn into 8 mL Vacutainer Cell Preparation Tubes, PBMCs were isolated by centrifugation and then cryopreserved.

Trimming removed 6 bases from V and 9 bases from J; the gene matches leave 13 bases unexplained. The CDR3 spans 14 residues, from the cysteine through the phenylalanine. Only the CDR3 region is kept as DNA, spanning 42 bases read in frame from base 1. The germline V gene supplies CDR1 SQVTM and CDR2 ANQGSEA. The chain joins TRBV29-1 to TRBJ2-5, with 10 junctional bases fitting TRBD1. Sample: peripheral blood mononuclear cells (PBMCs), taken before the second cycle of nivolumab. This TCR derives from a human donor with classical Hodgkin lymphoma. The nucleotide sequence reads TGCAGCGTGGTGGGGACAGGGGACAAGAGACCCCAGTACTTC. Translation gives CSVVGTGDKRPQYF.